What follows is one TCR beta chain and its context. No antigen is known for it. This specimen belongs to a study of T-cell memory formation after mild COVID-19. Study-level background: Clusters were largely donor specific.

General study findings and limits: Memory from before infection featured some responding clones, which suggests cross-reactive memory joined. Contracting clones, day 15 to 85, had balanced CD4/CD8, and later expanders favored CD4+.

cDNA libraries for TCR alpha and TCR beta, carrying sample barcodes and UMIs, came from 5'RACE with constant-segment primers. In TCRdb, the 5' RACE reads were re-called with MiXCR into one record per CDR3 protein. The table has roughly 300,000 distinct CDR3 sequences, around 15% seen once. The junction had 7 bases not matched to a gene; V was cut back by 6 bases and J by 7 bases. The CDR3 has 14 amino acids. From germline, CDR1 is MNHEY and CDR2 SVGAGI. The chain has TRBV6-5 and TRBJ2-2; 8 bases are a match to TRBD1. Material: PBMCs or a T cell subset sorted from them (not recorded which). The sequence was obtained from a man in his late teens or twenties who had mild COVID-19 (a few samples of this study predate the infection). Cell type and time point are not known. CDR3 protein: CASRMDRAFGELFF. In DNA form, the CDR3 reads TGTGCCAGCAGAATGGACAGGGCGTTCGGGGAGCTGTTTTTT.